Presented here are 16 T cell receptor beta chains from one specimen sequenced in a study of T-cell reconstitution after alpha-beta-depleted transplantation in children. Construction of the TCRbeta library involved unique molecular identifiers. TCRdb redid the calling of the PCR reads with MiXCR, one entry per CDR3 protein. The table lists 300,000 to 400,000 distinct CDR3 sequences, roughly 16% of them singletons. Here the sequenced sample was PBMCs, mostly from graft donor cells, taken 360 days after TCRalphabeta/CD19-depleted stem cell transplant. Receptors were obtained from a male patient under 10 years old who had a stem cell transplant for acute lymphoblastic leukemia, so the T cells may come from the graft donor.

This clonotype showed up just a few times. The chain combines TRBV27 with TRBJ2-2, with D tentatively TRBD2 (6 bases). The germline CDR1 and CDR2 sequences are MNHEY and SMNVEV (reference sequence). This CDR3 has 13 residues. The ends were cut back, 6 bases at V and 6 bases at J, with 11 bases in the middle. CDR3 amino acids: CASRPTSPGELFF. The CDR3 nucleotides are TGTGCCAGCAGACCGACTAGTCCCGGGGAGCTGTTTTTT.

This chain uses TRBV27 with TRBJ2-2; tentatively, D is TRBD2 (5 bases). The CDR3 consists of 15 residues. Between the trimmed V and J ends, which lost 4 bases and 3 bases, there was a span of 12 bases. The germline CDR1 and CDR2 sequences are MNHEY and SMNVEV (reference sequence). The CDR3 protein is CASSSGRRYTGELFF. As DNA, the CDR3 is TGTGCCAGCAGTTCGGGCAGGAGGTACACCGGGGAGCTGTTTTTT.

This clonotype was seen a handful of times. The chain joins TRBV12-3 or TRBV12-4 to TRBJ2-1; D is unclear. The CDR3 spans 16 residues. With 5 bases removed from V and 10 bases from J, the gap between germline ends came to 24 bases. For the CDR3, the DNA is TGTGCCAGCAGTCCGCCCTCGGGCGGCCTCTTAGGGGAGCAGTTCTTC. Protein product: CASSPPSGGLLGEQFF.

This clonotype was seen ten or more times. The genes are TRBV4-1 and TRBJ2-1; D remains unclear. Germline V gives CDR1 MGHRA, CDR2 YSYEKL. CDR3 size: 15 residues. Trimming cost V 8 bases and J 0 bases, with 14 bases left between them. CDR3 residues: CASGPELSSYNEQFF. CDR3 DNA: TGCGCCAGCGGGCCGGAACTTAGCTCCTACAATGAGCAGTTCTTC.

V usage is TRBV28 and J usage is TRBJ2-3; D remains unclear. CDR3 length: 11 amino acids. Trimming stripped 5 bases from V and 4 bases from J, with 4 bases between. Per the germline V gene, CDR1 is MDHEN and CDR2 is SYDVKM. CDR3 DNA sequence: TGTGCCAGCAGTCCTGCAGATACGCAGTATTTT. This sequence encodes CASSPADTQYF. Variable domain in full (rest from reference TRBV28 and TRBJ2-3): DVKVTQSSRYLVKRTGEKVFLECVQDMDHENMFWYRQDPGLGLRLIYFSYDVKMKEKGDIPEGYSVSREKKERFSLILESASTNQTSMYLCASSPADTQYFGPGTRLTVL.

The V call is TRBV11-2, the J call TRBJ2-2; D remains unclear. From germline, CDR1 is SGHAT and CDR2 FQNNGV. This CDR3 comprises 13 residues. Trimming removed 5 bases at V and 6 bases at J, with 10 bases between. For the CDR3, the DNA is TGTGCCAGCAGCCCGCTGTTTGCCGGGGAGCTGTTTTTT. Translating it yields CASSPLFAGELFF. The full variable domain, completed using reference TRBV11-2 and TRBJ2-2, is EAGVAQSPRYKIIEKRQSVAFWCNPISGHATLYWYQQILGQGPKLLIQFQNNGVVDDSQLPKDRFSAERLKGVDSTLKIQPAKLEDSAVYLCASSPLFAGELFFGEGSRLTVL.

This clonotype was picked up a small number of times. The CDR3 loop is CASSPRSNTQYF. As DNA, the CDR3 is TGCGCCAGCAGCCCCCGAAGCAATACGCAGTATTTT. This chain connects TRBV4-1 to TRBJ2-3, with no clear D. The length of the CDR3 is 12 residues. Germline loops: CDR1 MGHRA, CDR2 YSYEKL. V lost 4 bases, J lost 7 bases, and 9 bases lay in between.

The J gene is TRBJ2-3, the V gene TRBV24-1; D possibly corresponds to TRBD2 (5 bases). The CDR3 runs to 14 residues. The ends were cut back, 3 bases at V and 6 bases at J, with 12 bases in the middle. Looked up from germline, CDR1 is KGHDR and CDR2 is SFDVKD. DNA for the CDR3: TGTGCCACCAGTGATCGCGGACTCTCGGATACGCAGTATTTT. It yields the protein CATSDRGLSDTQYF.

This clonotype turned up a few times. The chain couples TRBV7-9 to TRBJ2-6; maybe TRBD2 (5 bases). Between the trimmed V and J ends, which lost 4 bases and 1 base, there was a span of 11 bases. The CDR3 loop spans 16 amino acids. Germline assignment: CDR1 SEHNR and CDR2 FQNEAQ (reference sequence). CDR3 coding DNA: TGTGCCAGCAGCTCCCTCGGGGTGTCTGGGGCCAACGTCCTGACTTTC. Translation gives CASSSLGVSGANVLTF.

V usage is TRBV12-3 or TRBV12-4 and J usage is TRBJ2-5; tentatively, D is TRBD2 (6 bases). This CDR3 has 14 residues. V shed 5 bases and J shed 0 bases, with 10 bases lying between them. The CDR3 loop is CASSDRDYQETQYF. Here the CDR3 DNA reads TGTGCCAGCAGTGATAGGGACTACCAAGAGACCCAGTACTTC.

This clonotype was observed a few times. The CDR3 spells CASSQLGLVVTGELFF. The CDR3 region has the DNA TGTGCCAGCAGTCAGCTGGGACTAGTTGTCACCGGGGAGCTGTTTTTT. V and J are TRBV5-6 and TRBJ2-2, with 8 nucleotides matching TRBD2. Germline CDR1 reads SGHDT; CDR2 reads YYEEEE. V lost 5 bases, J lost 4 bases, and 10 bases stayed unmatched. This CDR3 is 16 amino acids long.

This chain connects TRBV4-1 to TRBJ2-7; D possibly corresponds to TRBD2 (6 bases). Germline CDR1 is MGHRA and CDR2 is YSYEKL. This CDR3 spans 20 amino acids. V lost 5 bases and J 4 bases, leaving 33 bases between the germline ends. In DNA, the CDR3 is TGCGCCAGCAGCGATCTGTGGGGAAGCGGGCGGGACGTTAGAAGGTACGAGCAGTACTTC. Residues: CASSDLWGSGRDVRRYEQYF.

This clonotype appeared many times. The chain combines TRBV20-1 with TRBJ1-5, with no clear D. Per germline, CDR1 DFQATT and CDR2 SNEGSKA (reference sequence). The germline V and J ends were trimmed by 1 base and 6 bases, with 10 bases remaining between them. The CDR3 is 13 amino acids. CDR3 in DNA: TGCAGTGCTAGAGGCGGGATATTTCAGCCCCAGCATTTT. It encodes CSARGGIFQPQHF.

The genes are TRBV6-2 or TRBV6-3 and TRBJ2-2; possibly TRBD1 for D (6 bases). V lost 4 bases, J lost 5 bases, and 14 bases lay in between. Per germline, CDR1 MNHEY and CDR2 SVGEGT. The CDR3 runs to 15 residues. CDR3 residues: CASSWGHIITGELFF. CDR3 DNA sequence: TGTGCCAGCAGTTGGGGACACATTATAACCGGGGAGCTGTTTTTT.

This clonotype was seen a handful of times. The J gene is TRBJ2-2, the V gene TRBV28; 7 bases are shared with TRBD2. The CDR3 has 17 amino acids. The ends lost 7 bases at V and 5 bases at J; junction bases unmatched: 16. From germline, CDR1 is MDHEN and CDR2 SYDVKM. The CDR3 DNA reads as TGTGCCAGCACCCTCCGCGGGGGAAGGGGCGCGACCGGGGAGCTGTTTTTT. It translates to CASTLRGGRGATGELFF.

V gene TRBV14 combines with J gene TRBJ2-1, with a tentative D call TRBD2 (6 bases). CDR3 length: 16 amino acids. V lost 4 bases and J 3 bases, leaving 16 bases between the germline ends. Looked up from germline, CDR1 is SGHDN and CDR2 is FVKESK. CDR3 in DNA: TGTGCCAGCAGCCTCCTCTCCGGGACTCACTACAATGAGCAGTTCTTC. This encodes CASSLLSGTHYNEQFF.